Detailed here is one T cell receptor beta chain. These data come from a study of cytomegalovirus exposure and HLA in healthy donors. Both 60 Vbeta primers and 13 Jbeta primers went into the PCR. Some clones are missing from TCRdb's copy, which holds only in-frame ones; the method was immunoSEQ multiplex PCR. The data show over 60,000 clones, about four fifths seen once. Trimming pared 5 bases from V and 0 bases from J, leaving 8 bases between. The CDR3 has 15 amino acids. The germline gives CDR1 MGHDK, CDR2 SYGVNS. This sequence originates from a woman aged 25 to 45 in good health and CMV-seronegative. Specimen: PBMCs. This chain links TRBV25-1 with TRBJ2-6; D is unclear. This CDR3 is CASSHSYSGANVLTF. The CDR3 region has the DNA TGTGCCAGCAGTCACAGCTACTCTGGGGCCAACGTCCTGACTTTC.